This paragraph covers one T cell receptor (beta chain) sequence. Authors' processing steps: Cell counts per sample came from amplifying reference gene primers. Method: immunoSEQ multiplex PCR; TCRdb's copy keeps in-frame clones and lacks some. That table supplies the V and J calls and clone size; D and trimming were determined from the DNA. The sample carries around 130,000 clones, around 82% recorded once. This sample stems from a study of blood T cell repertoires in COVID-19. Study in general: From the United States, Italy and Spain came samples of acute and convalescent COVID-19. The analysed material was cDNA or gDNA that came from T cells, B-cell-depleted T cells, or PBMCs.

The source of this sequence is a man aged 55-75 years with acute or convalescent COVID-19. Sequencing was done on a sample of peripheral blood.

The DNA of the CDR3 is TGTGCCAGCAGTGATGGAACGAGGCCCTACGAGCAGTACTTC. Its protein product is CASSDGTRPYEQYF. This chain connects TRBV6-1 to TRBJ2-7; the D is unclear. Germline V lookup: CDR1 MNHNS, CDR2 SASEGT. The germline V and J ends were trimmed by 3 bases and 2 bases, with 11 bases remaining between them. The CDR3 runs 14 residues.